This T cell receptor beta chain derives from a study of cytomegalovirus exposure and HLA in healthy donors (TCRdb year 2017). In the study overall: In an earlier analysis of approximately 640 of the donors, under 300 Gb of sequence data and 95 million to 130 million unique TCR beta sequences from 150 million to 200 million T cells were reported. The T cell repertoires of 666 subjects were profiled by immunosequencing and related to cytomegalovirus serostatus. An earlier analysis of 587 of the donors used high-throughput TCR beta sequencing to judge whether each TCR beta V gene segment behaved as functional or pseudogenic. HLA typing covered class I and class II loci at four-digit resolution. In addition to the first cohort of around 670 subjects, a separate validation cohort of approximately 110 different subjects was used. In the later analysis, no new phenotypic data were used to find candidate immune exposures; instead, reliance was placed on TCR beta sequences and their occurrence across donors. Across approximately 400 genotyped donors of the cohort, an average of about 240,000 unique TCR beta nucleotide sequences per donor were sequenced, and approximately 17% of those sequences were non-productive. About five DR-DQ haplotypes were treated as single units for association and clustering because of strong linkage in the cohort. Typing coverage varied by locus: roughly 620-640 donors for A, B, C, DRB1 and DQB1; approximately 560 for DQA1; 606 for DPA1; 450 to 480 for DPB1. To predict cytomegalovirus infection status, the study brought together high-throughput TCR immunosequencing, statistical association of individual TCRs with disease status, and machine learning. The study was designed to test whether signatures of past pathogen exposure could be identified by cataloging public T cell receptors. An early release covering roughly 600 HLA-typed donors comprised about 320 gigabases of sequencing data and around 86 million unique TCR sequences. In a later genetic analysis, genome-wide SNP genotypes for about 55% of the roughly 670 donors were used, and that subset was treated as a discovery cohort. Donor age, sex, ethnicity and CMV serostatus were collected together with the repertoire data. Of the 398 genotyped donors, approximately 83% fell in the genetic ancestry cluster associated with self-reported Caucasian donors. In a later analysis, previously published TCR beta repertoires from 550 to 750 donors were re-analyzed and high-resolution HLA genotyping was added so that TCR occurrence patterns could be studied. Every repertoire in the discovery cohort had been generated on one and the same sequencing platform.

Taken from cysteine to phenylalanine, the CDR3 has 13 residues. The entry retains the CDR3 DNA only, 39 bases that are in frame from base 1. The germline V gene provides CDR1 ENHRY and CDR2 SYGVKD. V lost 6 bases and J lost 5 bases; the stretch between them is 10 bases long. The cohort consisted of some 670 healthy bone marrow donors. At the time of sampling, every cohort member was nominally healthy, though immune exposures that went unrecorded were likely present. The donor was CMV seronegative and belonged to the group of 380 or so seronegative cohort members. Every donor gave a peripheral blood sample, and the peripheral blood mononuclear cells from that sample were used for TCR beta sequencing. Genomic DNA was extracted from the blood cell samples with the Qiagen DNeasy Blood Extraction Kit. Receptor libraries were prepared by the immunoSEQ multiplex PCR assay. For the multiplex PCR, a mixture combining 60 forward primers for TCR Vbeta segments and 13 reverse primers for TCR Jbeta segments was used. The CDR3 region of rearranged TCR beta genes was amplified from genomic DNA with a multiplex PCR assay. On the Illumina HiSeq System, the amplified TCR beta libraries were sequenced as 87-base-pair reads. On the authors' methods: A later analysis tallied roughly 80 million unique TCR beta chains across the 640 or so repertoires, and about 10 million of those chains were shared by two or more donors. To remove PCR and sequencing errors, raw reads were error-corrected and collapsed into unique sequences using a nearest-neighbor algorithm that merged closely related sequences. Alignment of CDR3 sequences to IMGT reference sequences was used to assign V, D and J gene segments. For a sequence to be retained, a match of at least six nucleotides was required to both a V gene segment and a J gene segment. A rearrangement was called productive if the CDR3 had no stop codons and remained in frame with V and J, and every other rearrangement was called non-productive. CDR3 was defined according to IMGT convention as the region running from the second conserved V-encoded cysteine to the conserved J-encoded phenylalanine. The earlier analysis of some 550 of the donors excluded any sequence lacking an unambiguous match to a single V gene segment. An earlier analysis of 587 of the donors called V segments functional above 56.7% productive rearrangements and segregating when the between-donor standard deviation exceeded 5%. A statistical classification framework was built for diagnosing cytomegalovirus status from the catalog of TCR beta chain sequences. In a later analysis, V and J genes were assigned by comparing TCR nucleotide sequences against IMGT/GENE-DB human TR gene sequences. A later analysis assigned CDR3 sequences and most-parsimonious VDJ recombination scenarios with the TCRdist pipeline. In a later analysis, each TCR beta chain was defined by its CDR3 amino acid sequence together with its V-gene family, and reads lacking a unique V-gene family were excluded. As a way to deal with suspected cross-contamination and a sequencing artifact, a later analysis dropped 592 nucleotide sequences that were highly shared and had low generation probability. In a later analysis, a clonal expansion index was calculated for each public chain from normalized within-repertoire ranks of inferred template counts. Generation probabilities in a later analysis came from a VDJ recombination model fitted to out-of-frame rearrangements, and those results were checked against IGoR. In a later analysis, hypergeometric tests were used to score TCR-TCR, TCR-HLA and TCR-CMV co-occurrence, with a repertoire-size bias correction applied to TCR pairs. False discovery rates were estimated in a later analysis by permuting HLA or CMV assignments 20 times. A later analysis grouped co-occurring TCRs with DBSCAN, adding TCRdist sequence similarity when clustering within HLA-allele-positive subsets. Co-occurrence clustering excluded repertoires with fewer than 30,000 or more than 120,000 public chains, plus five with anomalous nucleotide sharing. TCRdb took over this immuneACCESS table, retaining in-frame rearrangements with V and J assigned. Such tables are incomplete; in checked studies, under half of the missing clones stem from an unresolved V gene, and the remainder is unexplained. D and trimming were read from the DNA, whereas the V and J calls and clone size are those reported in that table. The sample has roughly 200,000 clones on record, over 75% of them singletons. The ten largest account for approximately 2.5% of the sample.

With respect to this clone: Its antigen specificity is not known. Base qualities are missing; no much larger clone stands one base away.

What the study reported, not specific to this receptor: The cohort was sequenced for TCR beta chains only, and without alpha or paired-chain data the features that could be detected were limited. HLA typing was unavailable for some donors at each locus, so association tests used only the typed subset. Correlated functional status among segregating V segments might be attributable to linkage disequilibrium, but an unknown experimental factor could not be ruled out. Because counts were too low, seventeen rarely observed V segments, including chromosome 9 orphons, were left out of the earlier analysis of approximately 580 of the donors. A later analysis reported that several top co-occurrence clusters appeared linked to parvovirus B19, influenza, CMV and Epstein-Barr virus. A later analysis found that TCR association rates varied across HLA loci, with DRB1 alleles showing the most associated TCRs and HLA-C alleles the fewest. In an earlier analysis of more than 450 of the donors, most TCR beta V segments were observed in productive rearrangements about 90% or about 30% of the time, broadly matching IMGT annotations. A few of the identified cytomegalovirus-associated TCR beta chains were confirmed in vitro to be specific for cytomegalovirus antigens. In the study, about 150 TCR beta chains were listed as associated with cytomegalovirus. The presence/absence analyses assumed that sequencing depth was roughly uniform across donors, and that assumption may not be true. When HLA alleles, especially DR and DQ, strongly co-occurred, attributing TCR associations to individual alleles was difficult. In a later analysis, most CMV-associated TCR beta chains were found to appear HLA-restricted, with HLA associations seemingly driven largely by CMV exposure. Because the 87-base-pair reads could not distinguish some IMGT-functional V segments, including TRBV6-2 and TRBV6-3, those segments were excluded. Most TCR sequences were observed very rarely across donors, whereas some public TCRs were present in many individuals. Cytomegalovirus status was reported to be diagnosed by the classifier with high specificity and sensitivity in both the original and validation cohorts. The authors suggested that the approach could potentially be extended to other disease states and immunological phenotypes. A further reported finding was that TCR beta sequences accurately predicted the HLA-A and HLA-B alleles for most subjects in the first cohort. CMV serostatus was the only immune exposure information available for the cohort. In a later analysis, around 15,000 TCR beta sequences were associated with specific HLA alleles at a false discovery rate of 0.05. In a later genetic analysis, fewer N-insertions in productive TCRs were reported among donors in an Asian-associated ancestry cluster than the roughly 670-donor mean. In a later analysis, HLA-associated TCR beta chains were found to be more clonally expanded and to have lower generation probabilities than equally common non-associated chains. A group of highly shared sequence variants was considered likely to be a technical artifact of the sequencing pipeline. A later genetic analysis associated a missense DCLRE1C variant with V-gene and J-gene trimming of TCR beta chains, and an independent cohort replicated the association.

The sequenced sample consisted of PBMCs. This receptor was taken from a man aged 55 to 69 in good health and CMV-seronegative. Recombination connected TRBV10-3 to TRBJ2-2, with TRBD2 perhaps the D gene, on 5 matching bases. The sequenced DNA is TGTGCCATCAGCGGCGGGTTAACCGGGGAGCTGTTTTTT. It translates to CAISGGLTGELFF.